What follows are 23 T cell receptor beta chains derived from one specimen sequenced in a study of blood T cell repertoires in COVID-19. TCRdb keeps only in-frame clones here, not all; method: immunoSEQ multiplex PCR. This repertoire shows roughly 70,000 clones, more than 75% found once; its top ten account for around 8%. The sequencing input was peripheral blood. Receptors were obtained from a human donor in a cohort sampled during active COVID-19.

The CDR3 loop reads CASRTGTSGDEQYF. CDR3 in DNA: TGTGCCAGCAGAACCGGGACTAGCGGGGATGAGCAGTACTTC. This chain joins TRBV25-1 and TRBJ2-7; 13 nucleotides line up with TRBD2. This CDR3 is 14 amino acids long. The J segment lost 7 bases and the V segment lost 6 bases, leaving 6 bases of the junction unmatched. The germline gives CDR1 MGHDK, CDR2 SYGVNS.

The rearrangement uses TRBV19 and TRBJ2-7; 9 bases match TRBD1. This CDR3 is 14 amino acids long. Germline assignment: CDR1 LNHDA and CDR2 SQIVND (reference sequence). Unmatched junction bases numbered 4, after V lost 1 base and J lost 6 bases. In DNA form, the CDR3 reads TGTGCCAGTAGTATAGCCGGGACAGGGCCCGAGCAGTACTTC. This gives the protein CASSIAGTGPEQYF.

The rearrangement joins TRBV4-1 to TRBJ1-2; D unclear. This CDR3 is 14 amino acids long. The V gene lost 3 bases and the J gene lost 2 bases, with 10 bases spanning the gap. Per germline, CDR1 MGHRA and CDR2 YSYEKL. This CDR3 reads CASSHNTENYGYTF. DNA of the CDR3: TGCGCCAGCAGCCATAACACAGAGAACTATGGCTACACCTTC.

This clone is a singleton in its sample. V gene TRBV28 combines with J gene TRBJ1-4; the D gene is possibly TRBD1 (6 bases). The germline V and J ends were trimmed by 5 bases and 3 bases, with 10 bases remaining between them. The CDR3 length is 14 residues. Germline V gives CDR1 MDHEN, CDR2 SYDVKM. In nucleotides, the CDR3 is TGTGCCAGCAGTCGACAGGTCGCTAATGAAAAACTGTTTTTT. Translating it yields CASSRQVANEKLFF.

The V gene is TRBV30, the J gene TRBJ1-1, with TRBD1 matching 9 bases. The CDR3 loop spans 13 amino acids. The germline V gene encodes CDR1 GTSNPN and CDR2 SVGIG (reference sequence). V lost 4 bases, J lost 5 bases, and 5 bases stayed unmatched. The CDR3 DNA reads as TGTGCCTGGAACCCCGGGACAGGGACTGAAGCTTTCTTT. It encodes CAWNPGTGTEAFF.

This clone was found once. The V and J genes are TRBV11-2 and TRBJ2-7, with TRBD1 identical over 9 bases. V shed 5 bases, J shed 4 bases, and the junction held 9 bases outside the gene matches. Germline values: CDR1 SGHAT, CDR2 FQNNGV. The CDR3 runs to 15 residues. The CDR3, as DNA: TGTGCCAGCAGCCCCATCCGGGACAGGGCTTACGAGCAGTACTTC. Its protein is CASSPIRDRAYEQYF.

The rearrangement links TRBV2 to TRBJ1-4, with TRBD1 matching 8 bases. CDR1 is SNHLY, CDR2 FYNNEI, per germline. The CDR3 is 14 residues long. Trimming cost V 2 bases and J 6 bases; bases outside gene matches: 2. The CDR3 DNA follows: TGTGCCAGCAGTGAAAGACAGGGGTATGAAAAACTGTTTTTT. Translated: CASSERQGYEKLFF.

This chain links TRBV24-1 with TRBJ2-7; D perhaps matches TRBD2 (6 bases). The CDR3 runs to 13 residues. Germline CDR1 is KGHDR and CDR2 is SFDVKD. The ends were cut back, 9 bases at V and 0 bases at J, with 11 bases in the middle. CDR3 residues: CATQSGHSYEQYF. CDR3 in DNA: TGTGCCACCCAAAGCGGGCACTCCTACGAGCAGTACTTC.

The chain couples TRBV5-4 to TRBJ2-7; weak D call: TRBD1 (7 bases). The V end was cut by 0 bases, the J end by 7 bases, with 14 bases between. CDR3 length: 14 residues. The germline CDR1 and CDR2 sequences are SGHNT and YYREEE (reference sequence). In DNA form, the CDR3 reads TGTGCCAGCAGCTTGGCGGCCAGGGGGGTTGAGCAGTACTTC. Its translation: CASSLAARGVEQYF.

With regard to this clone: An end of the junction differs from the germline gene, which may be a read error. The CDR3 sequence: CASSVEGQGPFNF. CDR3 coding DNA: TGTGCCAGCAGCGTAGAGGGACAGGGGCCCTTTAACTTC. The J gene is TRBJ2-7, the V gene TRBV9, with 10 bases matching TRBD1. The germline V gene encodes CDR1 SGDLS and CDR2 YYNGEE. The CDR3 has 13 residues.

The chain combines TRBV2 with TRBJ2-7; D might be TRBD2 (5 bases). CDR1 is SNHLY and CDR2 is FYNNEI in the germline V gene. The CDR3 is made up of 12 amino acids. Trimming stripped 6 bases from V and 0 bases from J, with 6 bases between. The CDR3 is CASRGSSYEQYF. For the CDR3, the DNA is TGTGCCAGCAGAGGGAGCTCCTACGAGCAGTACTTC. Full variable domain (outside the CDR3, taken from reference TRBV2 and TRBJ2-7): EPEVTQTPSHQVTQMGQEVILRCVPISNHLYFYWYRQILGQKVEFLVSFYNNEISEKSEIFDDQFSVERPDGSNFTLKIRSTKLEDSAMYFCASRGSSYEQYFGPGTRLTVT.

CDR3 sequence reads: CASSTRGQNGYTF. CDR3 in DNA: TGTGCCAGCAGCACCCGGGGACAGAATGGCTACACCTTC. The rearrangement links TRBV11-1 to TRBJ1-2, with TRBD1 matching over 7 bases. Germline loops: CDR1 SGHAT, CDR2 FQDESV (reference sequence). The CDR3 has 13 residues. J was trimmed by 6 bases and V by 5 bases; bases with no gene match: 6.

CDR3 amino acids: CASRGQGNEQYF. The DNA for the CDR3 is TGTGCCAGCAGGGGACAGGGGAACGAGCAGTACTTC. V gene TRBV2 combines with J gene TRBJ2-7; 10 bases agree with TRBD1. This CDR3 comprises 12 residues. Germline V gene lookup returns CDR1 SNHLY and CDR2 FYNNEI. V lost 6 bases, J lost 5 bases, and 1 base stayed unmatched.

With regard to this clone: The same CDR3 can be traced to other DNA sequences in this sample. This chain uses TRBV19 with TRBJ2-7; TRBD1 is a possible D gene (7 bases). V was pared by 3 bases and J by 1 base, with 13 bases between. The CDR3 consists of 15 residues. Germline V gives CDR1 LNHDA, CDR2 SQIVND (reference sequence). This CDR3 reads CASSMGQGGSYEQYF. CDR3 in DNA: TGTGCCAGTAGTATGGGGCAGGGGGGATCCTACGAGCAGTACTTC.

This clone was recorded once. This chain uses TRBV11-2 with TRBJ1-1; D is unclear. There are 15 residues in the CDR3. Germline V gene sequence: CDR1 SGHAT, CDR2 FQNNGV. V lost 1 base and J 1 base, leaving 10 bases between the germline ends. The CDR3 DNA reads as TGTGCCAGCAGCTTAGGAGCCAGGCAGAACACTGAAGCTTTCTTT. This encodes CASSLGARQNTEAFF.

The chain combines TRBV27 with TRBJ1-2; D may be TRBD1 (6 bases). The germline V gene has CDR1 MNHEY and CDR2 SMNVEV (reference sequence). The CDR3 is 15 residues long. V dropped 2 bases and J dropped 2 bases, with 12 bases sitting between them. CDR3 region: CASSLKSTGNYGYTF. CDR3 DNA: TGTGCCAGCAGTTTAAAATCAACAGGGAACTATGGCTACACCTTC.

The chain uses TRBV14 and TRBJ2-2, with TRBD2 identical over 9 bases. The junction had 4 bases not matched to a gene; V was cut back by 4 bases and J by 1 base. Per germline, CDR1 SGHDN and CDR2 FVKESK. The CDR3 loop spans 16 amino acids. CDR3 sequence: CASSLLAGMNTGELFF. CDR3 in DNA: TGTGCCAGCAGCCTTCTAGCGGGGATGAACACCGGGGAGCTGTTTTTT.

The rearrangement uses TRBV25-1 and TRBJ1-3; the D gene is possibly TRBD1 (6 bases). The V gene's germline CDR1 is MGHDK and CDR2 SYGVNS. The CDR3 sequence is 15 residues long. Trimming took off 4 bases at V and 1 base at J, with 11 bases between the two ends. The chain's CDR3 is CASSGSRGSGNTIYF. As DNA, the CDR3 is TGTGCCAGCAGTGGCTCCAGGGGTTCTGGAAACACCATATATTTT. Using reference TRBV25-1 and TRBJ1-3 for the parts outside the CDR3, the full variable domain is EADIYQTPRYLVIGTGKKITLECSQTMGHDKMYWYQQDPGMELHLIHYSYGVNSTEKGDLSSESTVSRIRTEHFPLTLESARPSHTSQYLCASSGSRGSGNTIYFGEGSWLTVV.

The V gene is TRBV4-2, the J gene TRBJ2-7; perhaps TRBD2 as D (6 bases). Germline V gene data show CDR1 as LGHNA and CDR2 as YNFKEQ. Deletions cut 3 bases from V and 5 bases from J, with 14 bases between. The CDR3 consists of 14 residues. The CDR3 coding sequence is TGTGCCAGCAGCCAGGGACCGCGGGACGACGAGCAGTACTTC. Residues: CASSQGPRDDEQYF.

V usage is TRBV18 and J usage is TRBJ1-6; maybe TRBD1 (5 bases). Germline values: CDR1 KGHSH, CDR2 LQKENI. This CDR3 region has 14 residues. Between the trimmed V and J ends, which lost 3 bases and 5 bases, there was a span of 8 bases. The CDR3 nucleotides read TGTGCCAGCTCACCCACCAGGGATAATTCACCCCTCCACTTT. Amino acid sequence: CASSPTRDNSPLHF.

This clone was counted a single time. This rearrangement joins TRBV5-1 to TRBJ2-7, with 7 bases that match TRBD1. From germline, CDR1 is SGHRS and CDR2 YFSETQ. V shed 3 bases and J 2 bases; nucleotides not matched to a gene: 2. This CDR3 has 13 residues. CDR3 sequence (DNA): TGCGCCAGCAGCTGGGACAGCCCCTACGAGCAGTACTTC. Encoded protein: CASSWDSPYEQYF. The full variable domain, rest sourced from reference TRBV5-1 and TRBJ2-7, is KAGVTQTPRYLIKTRGQQVTLSCSPISGHRSVSWYQQTPGQGLQFLFEYFSETQRNKGNFPGRFSGRQFSNSRSEMNVSTLELGDSALYLCASSWDSPYEQYFGPGTRLTVT.

V is TRBV5-1 and J is TRBJ2-7; D perhaps matches TRBD1 (6 bases). The CDR3 spans 15 residues. Trimming left V 4 bases short and J 4 bases short, with 18 bases between. The germline CDR1 and CDR2 sequences are SGHRS and YFSETQ. CDR3 coding DNA: TGCGCCAGCAGCGCTTTCAGGGGTCACCGATACGAGCAGTACTTC. This translates into CASSAFRGHRYEQYF. Using reference TRBV5-1 and TRBJ2-7 for the parts outside the CDR3, the full variable domain is KAGVTQTPRYLIKTRGQQVTLSCSPISGHRSVSWYQQTPGQGLQFLFEYFSETQRNKGNFPGRFSGRQFSNSRSEMNVSTLELGDSALYLCASSAFRGHRYEQYFGPGTRLTVT.

This chain uses TRBV11-2 with TRBJ2-7; D is uncertain. CDR3 size: 14 residues. Trimming removed 0 bases from V and 1 base from J, with 7 bases in between. Germline CDR1 reads SGHAT; CDR2 reads FQNNGV. The CDR3 reads CASSLDRGSYEQYF. The DNA for the CDR3 is TGTGCCAGCAGCTTAGATCGAGGATCCTACGAGCAGTACTTC.